This T cell receptor beta chain emerged from a study of follicular helper T cells after annual influenza vaccination. The length of the CDR3 is 14 residues. V lost 1 base and J 6 bases, leaving 10 bases between the germline ends. Looked up from germline, CDR1 is SEHNR and CDR2 is FQNEAQ (reference sequence). Clones were sequenced by immunoSEQ multiplex PCR, and TCRdb holds only the in-frame ones, with some missing. This sample has some 9,800 clones; 82% occur once, and the top ten carry more than 1.5%. This sample's time point: 2015-2016 season, pre-vaccination. Adults were given seasonal inactivated influenza vaccine, and blood CD4 subsets were sorted before and after vaccination.

The chain joins TRBV7-9 to TRBJ1-5; a possible D gene is TRBD1 (5 bases). Source: CXCR5+ CD38- circulating T follicular helper cells from blood, taken on the day of influenza vaccination. Subset reported: circulating Tfh, non-naive CD4+CXCR5+PD-1+ (ICOS+CD38+ or ICOS-CD38-). This TCR was recovered from an adult who received the influenza vaccine. The CDR3 is CASSLDGGAQPQHF. CDR3 nucleotides: TGTGCCAGCAGCTTAGACGGCGGGGCTCAGCCCCAGCATTTT.